This record concerns one TCR beta chain sequence. Its specificity is not known. Absent ophthalmopathy progression within 18 months defined stable Graves' hyperthyroidism. Patients aged 18 to 65 with hyperthyroidism were newly diagnosed, with duration under 2 months. Pregnant or lactating patients were excluded, as were those with uncontrolled infection or other autoimmune disease. Germline V gene sequence: CDR1 MGHDK, CDR2 SYGVNS. CDR3 size: 15 residues. Trimming stripped 3 bases from V and 6 bases from J, with 18 bases between. There were TCR beta CDR3 regions amplified from RNA transcripts. Using the HTBI primer set, a first-round RT-PCR was run on the TCR CDR3. TCRdb redid the calling of the multiplex PCR reads with MiXCR, one entry per CDR3 protein. The table shows about 98,000 distinct CDR3 sequences, with 35% to 45% occurring only once. The data derive from a study of T cells in Graves' hyperthyroidism and ophthalmopathy. Study-wide results and caveats: Before onset, by a median of about six months, the model predicted ophthalmopathy.

This TCR derives from a woman between 25 and 40 years old with Graves' hyperthyroidism. V usage is TRBV25-1 and J usage is TRBJ2-7, with D perhaps matching TRBD1 or TRBD2 (6 bases each). The sequencing input was peripheral blood or thyroid tissue (not recorded which). The CDR3: CASSDTIGGNVEQYF. As DNA, the CDR3 is TGTGCCAGCAGTGACACCATCGGGGGCAACGTCGAGCAGTACTTC.